The 3 T cell receptor beta chains below were found in one sample sequenced in a study of control samples from healthy donors and cancer patients. Measured with immunoSEQ multiplex PCR; TCRdb has only the in-frame clones, and not every one. The table has more than 70,000 clones, 89% seen once. Sequenced sample: PBMCs. These receptors were collected from a man in his 60s with lung cancer.

The V and J genes are TRBV27 and TRBJ1-4, with 11 positions matching TRBD1. Germline-derived CDR1 and CDR2 are MNHEY and SMNVEV (reference sequence). CDR3 length: 17 residues. V was clipped by 2 bases and J by 7 bases; unmatched bases: 9. Here the CDR3 DNA reads TGTGCCAGCAGTTTAGTCCCCGGACAGGGGGCAGGTGAAAAACTGTTTTTT. It yields the protein CASSLVPGQGAGEKLFF. Using reference TRBV27 and TRBJ1-4 for the parts outside the CDR3, the full variable domain is EAQVTQNPRYLITVTGKKLTVTCSQNMNHEYMSWYRQDPGLGLRQIYYSMNVEVTDKGDVPEGYKVSRKEKRNFPLILESPSPNQTSLYFCASSLVPGQGAGEKLFFGSGTQLSVL.

V usage is TRBV7-2 and J usage is TRBJ1-1; a possible D gene is TRBD1 (5 bases). The CDR3 loop spans 15 amino acids. CDR1 SGHTA and CDR2 FQGNSA come from the germline V gene. Trimming pared 1 base from V and 4 bases from J, leaving 13 bases between. Written as DNA, the CDR3 is TGTGCCAGCAGCTTAGTGGCTGGGGGGGGCACTGAAGCTTTCTTT. It encodes CASSLVAGGGTEAFF. Full variable domain (outside the CDR3, taken from reference TRBV7-2 and TRBJ1-1): GAGVSQSPSNKVTEKGKDVELRCDPISGHTALYWYRQSLGQGLEFLIYFQGNSAPDKSGLPSDRFSAERTGGSVSTLTIQRTQQEDSAVYLCASSLVAGGGTEAFFGQGTRLTVV.

This clone was observed once. The rearrangement uses TRBV7-9 and TRBJ1-2, with D perhaps TRBD1 (6 bases). The germline CDR1 and CDR2 sequences are SEHNR and FQNEAQ (reference sequence). Trimming removed 5 bases at V and 6 bases at J, with 19 bases between. This CDR3 comprises 15 residues. CDR3 nucleotide sequence: TGTGCCAGCAGCCTTTCGGCGGGGGGCGCAGATGGCTACACCTTC. Encoded protein: CASSLSAGGADGYTF.